This T cell receptor beta chain was recovered during a study of CD8 T cells in Susac syndrome. Random hexamers served to reverse transcribe about 0.5 to 1 ug RNA. Multiplex PCR with immunoSEQ amplified the TCR beta CDR3 across 54 Vbeta and 13 Jbeta. From the immunoSEQ multiplex PCR reads, TCRdb called clonotypes with MiXCR, one entry per CDR3 protein. This sample carries roughly 130,000 distinct CDR3 sequences, 90% to 95% of them seen once, and the ten largest clones take more than 0.1%. The sequenced target, TCR beta, came from blood CD8+ and CD4+ T cells. Negative isolation yielded the CD8+ and CD4+ T cells, while FACS enriched the TEMRA cells. With 2 bases clipped from V and 7 bases from J, the junction kept 4 bases outside the gene matches. This CDR3 spans 16 amino acids. Germline assignment: CDR1 KGHDR and CDR2 SFDVKD.

The J gene is TRBJ2-1, the V gene TRBV24-1, with TRBD2 identical over 13 bases. Sample: CD4+ T cells from PBMCs. This TCR was recovered from a human donor in good health. The CDR3 sequence is CATSDWTSGSRNEQFF. The CDR3 bases are TGTGCCACCAGTGATTGGACTAGCGGGAGTCGGAATGAGCAGTTCTTC.